This T cell receptor (beta chain) was sequenced for a study of blood T cell repertoires in COVID-19. Overall study context: Collection of acute and convalescent COVID-19 samples took place in the United States, Italy and Spain. Nucleic acid was either cDNA or gDNA, and it came from T cells, B-cell-depleted T cells, or PBMCs.

Authors' analysis steps: Amplifying reference gene primers gave estimates of nucleated cell counts. Libraries were prepared by immunoSEQ multiplex PCR; TCRdb keeps only in-frame clonotypes and omits some of them. The D gene and trimming were derived from the DNA, and the V and J assignments and clone size from that table. Among about 230,000 clones, roughly 80% were seen once, and the ten largest hold approximately 2.6%. The CDR3 spans 15 residues. Germline CDR1 and CDR2: MNHEY and SVGAGI. The V gene lost 2 bases and the J gene lost 5 bases, with 13 bases spanning the gap. This sequence originates from a woman aged 65 to 85 with active or convalescent COVID-19. The sequencing input was peripheral blood. The rearrangement joins TRBV6-5 to TRBJ1-5; D gene uncertain. The DNA for the CDR3 is TGTGCCAGCAGTTACCGGGTCCCCAGTCATCAGCCCCAGCATTTT. The encoded protein is CASSYRVPSHQPQHF.